These T cell receptor beta chains were read from a single sample in a study of vaccination effects on CD4 cells after COVID-19. Antigens for these TCRs are unknown. Generated by immunoSEQ multiplex PCR, the TCRdb table keeps only in-frame clones and is missing some. Of about 34,000 clones listed, around 78% are singletons. This specimen was CD4+ T cells from PBMCs cultured with HCoV-OC43 spike peptides, taken before COVID-19 vaccination. The receptor source for this set is a human donor who received a COVID-19 vaccine. CDR3s leave out the opening cysteine and the closing phenylalanine or tryptophan.

v_call	j_call	cdr3_aa
TRBV27	TRBJ1-4	ASSPRPGATNEKLF
TRBV3-1/TRBV3-2	TRBJ1-2	ASSQEVGFYGYT
TRBV5-1	TRBJ2-7	ASSPATGGGGGTYEQY
TRBV30	TRBJ2-1	AWTSGSDNEQF
TRBV7-9	TRBJ2-2	ASSSIRDLSGSGELF
TRBV5-1	TRBJ2-7	ASSTSGTVSYEQY
TRBV18	TRBJ2-1	ASSVSGGAYNEQF
TRBV3-1/TRBV3-2	TRBJ1-2	ASSRQDRRAWYGYT
TRBV21-1	TRBJ2-7	ASITPGQHNYEQY
TRBV7-2	TRBJ1-2	ASSFPPGQGAHGYT
TRBV2	TRBJ1-2	ASSWDRGERYGYT
TRBV7-2	TRBJ1-2	ASSLDHGGGGYT
TRBV24-1	TRBJ2-1	ATSDGTSGSYNEQF
TRBV9	TRBJ1-5	ASSVASNQPQH
TRBV27	TRBJ2-1	ASSLGLLTYNEQF
TRBV23-1	TRBJ2-1	ASSPGPKSEQF
TRBV6-5	TRBJ2-7	ASSSDRGRPYEQY
TRBV19	TRBJ2-7	ASSAGLRYEQY
TRBV28	TRBJ2-7	ASTDGTSSYEQY
TRBV4-2	TRBJ2-1	ASSQEAYNEQF
TRBV2	TRBJ1-5	ASSAGNQPQH
TRBV7-8	TRBJ1-2	ASSLAPGVGYT
TRBV28	TRBJ2-7	ASSSSGETYEQY
TRBV19	TRBJ1-1	ASTLSSRPNTEAF
TRBV4-1	TRBJ2-1	ASSHGFGSSGRVDNEQF
TRBV18	TRBJ2-5	ASSEGLAGQETQY
TRBV5-4	TRBJ1-1	ASSIDAGTEAF
TRBV3-1/TRBV3-2	TRBJ1-2	ASSPLDLLTGAQAGGYT
TRBV3-1/TRBV3-2	TRBJ1-5	ASSQVMNQPQH
TRBV9	TRBJ2-2	ASSVGGLSNTGELF
TRBV6-5	TRBJ1-6	ATRAGNYSPLH
TRBV11-2	TRBJ2-2	ASSLEWTGELF
TRBV25-1	TRBJ1-1	ASAEPTENTEAF